This T cell receptor beta chain was captured in a study of tissue T cells after allogeneic stem cell transplantation. The protocol was immunoSEQ multiplex PCR, while the TCRdb copy is restricted to in-frame clones and leaves out a portion. The repertoire holds some 45,000 clones, with 80% to 95% as singletons. The source is a woman aged 35 to 75 who later had graft-versus-host disease after an allogeneic stem cell transplant. The sample was blood, taken before transplantation.

CDR3 nucleotides: TGCGCCAGCAAAGTAGGACGGCCCATAGAGACCCAGTACTTC. Protein product: CASKVGRPIETQYF. This chain uses TRBV10-2 with TRBJ2-5; D is uncertain. The V gene lost 7 bases and the J gene lost 4 bases, with 16 bases spanning the gap. The CDR3 sequence is 14 residues long. CDR1 and CDR2 (germline): WSHSY, SAAADI.